Sequencing of this T cell receptor beta chain was carried out in a study of OX40 agonist ivuxolimab in advanced cancers. Study background: Patients in the trial were receiving intravenous ivuxolimab every 2 weeks, at doses of 0.01 to 10 mg/kg.

The cohort excluded patients with autoimmune disease history or systemic immunosuppression. Assay used: immunoSEQ multiplex PCR; TCRdb lists only in-frame clones, some missing. The data hold 28,000 or so clones, with 88% observed a single time. Germline assignment: CDR1 LGHNA and CDR2 YSLEER. The length of the CDR3 is 15 residues. V shed 0 bases, J shed 8 bases, and the junction held 4 bases outside the gene matches. The receptor was derived from an adult with an advanced solid tumor such as melanoma, head and neck, liver or kidney cancer. This chain joins TRBV4-3 and TRBJ2-1, with TRBD2 identical over 10 bases. The sample was CD4+ or CD8+ T cells sorted from blood, taken in a trial of the OX40 agonist ivuxolimab. CDR3 in DNA: TGCGCCAGCAGCCAAGAGGGGCTAGCGGGGGATGAGCAGTTCTTC. This sequence encodes CASSQEGLAGDEQFF.